This passage covers 18 T cell receptor beta chains from one sample sequenced in a study of beta chain features in type 1 diabetes. Study results and caveats: TCRB CDR3s from Type 1 diabetes patients were moderately but significantly shorter in all four CD4+ subsets.

Which antigens these TCRs recognize remains unknown. TCRB transcripts that were expressed got sequenced, as all of the isolated RNA had been reverse transcribed. Repertoires were generated with immunoSEQ multiplex PCR, while TCRdb's copy carries only in-frame clones and drops some. The sample lists about 650,000 clones, roughly 12% occurring once. Sequencing was carried out using naive CD4+ T cells from blood. The origin of the receptors is a man aged 25-40 years with type 1 diabetes.

There are a few counts of this clone. In DNA, the CDR3 is TGCAGCGGGGACAGGGGAAGCACAGATACGCAGTATTTT. Translation gives CSGDRGSTDTQYF. J is TRBJ2-3 and V is TRBV29-1; TRBD1 aligns across 10 bases. Germline V gene data show CDR1 as SQVTM and CDR2 as ANQGSEA. Unmatched junction bases numbered 1, after V lost 7 bases and J lost 0 bases. This CDR3 has 13 residues.

The CDR3 loop is CASNRGGYTF. In DNA, the CDR3 is TGTGCCAGTAACAGGGGTGGCTACACCTTC. V gene TRBV25-1 combines with J gene TRBJ1-2, with 7 bases identical to TRBD1. The ends lost 9 bases at V and 7 bases at J; junction bases unmatched: 2. In germline, CDR1 is MGHDK, CDR2 SYGVNS. The CDR3 length is 10 residues.

The rearrangement links TRBV18 to TRBJ1-6, with TRBD1 as a possible D gene (6 bases). Germline V CDR1 and CDR2: KGHSH, LQKENI. The CDR3 totals 14 residues. Trimming pared 3 bases from V and 6 bases from J, leaving 9 bases between. CDR3 DNA: TGTGCCAGCTCACCGAGGGACATTAATTCACCCCTCCACTTT. This encodes CASSPRDINSPLHF.

Comment on this clone: One end of the junction is discordant with germline, which a read error may explain. This chain connects TRBV14 to TRBJ2-2, with 10 bases matching TRBD1. The CDR3 contains 16 residues. The germline CDR1 and CDR2 sequences are SGHDN and FVKESK. Here the CDR3 DNA reads TGTGCCAGCAGTCAAGGACAGGGGGCGAACACCGGGGAGCTGTTTTTT. As protein: CASSQGQGANTGELFF.

This clone was recorded a few times. The same CDR3 is also encoded by other DNA sequences in this sample. The J gene is TRBJ2-1, the V gene TRBV7-2, with D perhaps TRBD1 (6 bases). Looked up from germline, CDR1 is SGHTA and CDR2 is FQGNSA. There are 13 residues in the CDR3. V lost 4 bases, J lost 4 bases, and 8 bases lay in between. DNA for the CDR3: TGTGCCAGCAGCTCCGGACAGTACAATGAGCAGTTCTTC. Translation gives CASSSGQYNEQFF.

This clone was counted a few times. The rearrangement links TRBV2 to TRBJ2-1; TRBD2 matches at 10 bases. V dropped 6 bases and J dropped 4; count of bases not matched to a gene: 6. This CDR3 has 15 residues. Germline values: CDR1 SNHLY, CDR2 FYNNEI. CDR3 nucleotide sequence: TGTGCCAGCAGGGCTCCGGGACTAGCGTACAATGAGCAGTTCTTC. The encoded protein is CASRAPGLAYNEQFF.

The genes are TRBV6-1 and TRBJ2-3; no definite D call. The CDR3 length is 13 residues. V lost 8 bases, J lost 0 bases, and 9 bases lay in between. Germline V gives CDR1 MNHNS, CDR2 SASEGT. CDR3 protein: CASCQFSTDTQYF. Here the CDR3 DNA reads TGTGCCAGCTGCCAGTTTAGCACAGATACGCAGTATTTT.

The gene calls are TRBV27 and TRBJ1-4, with D hard to call. V lost 8 bases, J lost 4 bases, and 5 bases lay in between. The CDR3 has 11 residues. CDR1 and CDR2 from the germline V gene are MNHEY and SMNVEV (reference sequence). DNA for the CDR3: TGTGCCAGCGGGCTTAATGAAAAACTGTTTTTT. As protein: CASGLNEKLFF.

This chain connects TRBV29-1 to TRBJ2-4; a weak D match, TRBD2 (6 bases). Germline loops: CDR1 SQVTM, CDR2 ANQGSEA. The CDR3 spans 13 residues. Trimming shortened V by 3 bases and J by 7 bases, and 13 bases separated the two germline ends. Here the CDR3 DNA reads TGCAGCGTTGATGAGGGTGGGGGGAACATTCAGTACTTC. Translated: CSVDEGGGNIQYF.

This clone appeared a few times. The gene calls are TRBV5-1 and TRBJ1-2; D unresolved. The CDR3 extends over 12 amino acids. CDR1 and CDR2 from the germline V gene are SGHRS and YFSETQ. Trimming removed 0 bases from V and 5 bases from J, with 5 bases in between. In DNA, the CDR3 is TGCGCCAGCAGCTTGGATGAGTATGGCTACACCTTC. This codes for CASSLDEYGYTF.

The rearrangement links TRBV6-5 to TRBJ2-5; the match to TRBD1 covers 8 bases. CDR1 MNHEY and CDR2 SVGAGI come from the germline V gene. The CDR3 totals 14 residues. The ends lost 0 bases at V and 4 bases at J; junction bases unmatched: 1. The CDR3 protein is CASSYSGTGETQYF. The CDR3 DNA reads TGTGCCAGCAGTTACTCGGGGACAGGAGAGACCCAGTACTTC.

This clone has a handful of counts. V and J are TRBV11-2 and TRBJ2-5, with D possibly matching TRBD1 (6 bases). There are 12 residues in the CDR3. Trimming removed 8 bases from V and 4 bases from J, with 11 bases in between. CDR1 is SGHAT, CDR2 FQNNGV, per germline. The CDR3 sequence is CASQDSGETQYF. For the CDR3, the DNA is TGTGCCAGCCAGGACAGCGGAGAGACCCAGTACTTC.

This clone was counted a few times. This sequence joins TRBV27 and TRBJ2-6; 7 bases agree with TRBD2. The length of the CDR3 is 19 residues. Per germline, CDR1 MNHEY and CDR2 SMNVEV (reference sequence). The V gene end was trimmed by 4 bases and the J gene end by 3 bases; junction bases not matched to a gene: 15. The CDR3 protein is CASSYQTAGFRVGANVLTF. CDR3 DNA sequence: TGTGCCAGCAGTTACCAGACAGCGGGATTTCGAGTTGGGGCCAACGTCCTGACTTTC.

The chain has TRBV7-3 and TRBJ2-5; 7 bases map to TRBD1. Germline V gene lookup returns CDR1 SGHTA and CDR2 FQGTGA. The CDR3 spans 16 residues. The J segment lost 4 bases and the V segment lost 5 bases, leaving 13 bases of the junction unmatched. CDR3 protein: CASSPNQQGSGETQYF. The CDR3 coding sequence is TGTGCCAGCAGCCCTAACCAACAGGGGAGCGGAGAGACCCAGTACTTC.

The rearrangement uses TRBV28 and TRBJ1-2; 7 nucleotides line up with TRBD1. The CDR3 runs 12 residues. Losses at the gene ends were 6 bases for V and 5 bases for J; bases not matched to a gene: 3. CDR1 and CDR2 (germline): MDHEN, SYDVKM. The CDR3: CASSPTGYGYTF. The CDR3, as DNA: TGTGCCAGCAGCCCGACAGGGTATGGCTACACCTTC.

Points on this clone: In the same sample, other DNA sequences code for this CDR3. The V call is TRBV9, the J call TRBJ1-2; a possible D gene is TRBD1 (5 bases). The CDR3 runs 14 residues. The germline gives CDR1 SGDLS, CDR2 YYNGEE. V was pared by 0 bases and J by 1 base, with 7 bases between. Written as DNA, the CDR3 is TGTGCCAGCAGCGTAGGGGGCAGTAACTATGGCTACACCTTC. Its translation is CASSVGGSNYGYTF.

The chain is built from TRBV9 and TRBJ2-3, with 10 positions matching TRBD2. The CDR3 has 17 amino acids. Germline V gives CDR1 SGDLS, CDR2 YYNGEE. V was clipped by 0 bases and J by 5 bases; unmatched bases: 9. CDR3 sequence: CASSVERAGGVQDTQYF. For the CDR3, the DNA is TGTGCCAGCAGCGTAGAGAGAGCGGGGGGGGTTCAAGATACGCAGTATTTT.

This clone was picked up a small number of times. This sequence joins TRBV5-1 and TRBJ2-1, with D perhaps matching TRBD2 (5 bases). V lost 3 bases and J lost 6, with 10 bases in between. Germline CDR1 and CDR2: SGHRS and YFSETQ. The CDR3 covers 13 residues. The CDR3 sequence is CASSSFEGNEQFF. CDR3 DNA sequence: TGCGCCAGCAGCTCATTCGAGGGCAATGAGCAGTTCTTC.